These 17 T cell receptor beta chains originate from one sample sequenced in a study of blood T cells in healthy people across ages. PCR was performed a second time for 7 to 11 cycles using a sample-barcoded 5' primer and a J-beta primer mix. TCRdb used MiXCR to reprocess the 5' RACE reads, holding one entry per CDR3 protein. In the table there are hundreds of thousands of distinct CDR3 sequences, about 50% of which are singletons. The sequenced sample was blood. Source of these receptors: a woman of 80 years or more in good health.

The V call is TRBV7-9, the J call TRBJ1-6; no clear D. Looked up from germline, CDR1 is SEHNR and CDR2 is FQNEAQ (reference sequence). V shed 4 bases and J shed 7 bases, with 17 bases lying between them. This CDR3 contains 16 residues. The CDR3 region is CASSSVGREKNSPLHF. The CDR3 DNA is TGTGCCAGCAGCTCCGTCGGTCGGGAAAAGAATTCACCCCTCCACTTT.

This chain joins TRBV12-3 or TRBV12-4 and TRBJ2-5, with a weak D call TRBD2 (5 bases). The DNA end is more similar to TRBJ2-7, so the J call may be wrong. The CDR3 runs to 14 residues. CDR3 coding DNA: TGTGCCAGCAGTTTATGGGCGGGTCCCTTCGAGCAGTACTTC. Residues: CASSLWAGPFEQYF.

This chain uses TRBV6-6 with TRBJ1-3; D remains unclear. Deletions cut 6 bases from V and 1 base from J, with 13 bases between. Germline assignment: CDR1 MNHNY and CDR2 SVGAGI (reference sequence). This CDR3 has 15 amino acids. CDR3 sequence: CASRQYILSGNTIYF. In nucleotides, the CDR3 is TGTGCCAGCAGACAATACATTCTTTCTGGAAACACCATATATTTT.

This clonotype has at least ten counts. The rearrangement uses TRBV7-9 and TRBJ1-1, with no clear D. CDR3 length equals 15 residues. V dropped 4 bases and J dropped 6 bases, with 18 bases sitting between them. CDR1 and CDR2 (germline): SEHNR, FQNEAQ (reference sequence). For the CDR3, the DNA is TGTGCCAGCAGCTCCCCGCTTATGTCTTCCCCTGAAGCTTTCTTT. It specifies CASSSPLMSSPEAFF.

At least ten counts were recorded for this clonotype. The chain joins TRBV6-5 to TRBJ1-1; D ambiguous. Germline V CDR1 and CDR2: MNHEY, SVGAGI. V lost 8 bases and J 0 bases, leaving 10 bases between the germline ends. The CDR3 has 13 residues. This CDR3 is CASLDLMNTEAFF. As DNA, the CDR3 is TGTGCCAGCTTGGACCTCATGAACACTGAAGCTTTCTTT.

This clonotype was seen only a few times. The V and J genes are TRBV5-1 and TRBJ2-7; TRBD1 or TRBD2 may be the D gene (5 bases each). This CDR3 contains 14 residues. The ends were cut back, 5 bases at V and 5 bases at J, with 17 bases in the middle. Germline CDR1 and CDR2: SGHRS and YFSETQ. CDR3: CASSLSGPGHEQYF. CDR3 sequence (DNA): TGCGCCAGCAGTCTTTCGGGACCCGGGCACGAGCAGTACTTC.

The CDR3 DNA reads TGTGCCAGCAGCCCCGGGACAGGGACCGGCAATCAGCCCCAGCATTTT. Its translation: CASSPGTGTGNQPQHF. V gene TRBV6-2 or TRBV6-3 combines with J gene TRBJ1-5, with 9 bases aligning to TRBD1. The CDR3 is 16 amino acids. The J segment lost 2 bases and the V segment lost 6 bases, leaving 8 bases of the junction unmatched. CDR1 and CDR2 from the germline V gene are MNHEY and SVGEGT.

This clonotype was recorded a few times. The rearrangement uses TRBV10-3 and TRBJ1-4; 10 bases align to TRBD1. The CDR3 extends over 18 amino acids. J was trimmed by 3 bases and V by 4 bases; bases with no gene match: 11. The germline CDR1 and CDR2 sequences are ENHRY and SYGVKD. CDR3 in DNA: TGTGCCATCAGTGCCACCGTGGGACAGGGGTCATCTAATGAAAAACTGTTTTTT. Translating gives CAISATVGQGSSNEKLFF.

This clonotype was observed a few times. This chain uses TRBV5-1 with TRBJ2-1; 8 bases fit TRBD2. The germline V gene has CDR1 SGHRS and CDR2 YFSETQ. The CDR3 sequence is 16 residues long. Germline trimming cut 7 bases from V and 3 bases from J; bases unmatched to any gene: 12. DNA of the CDR3: TGCGCCAGCTCCACTTTTAGCGGGGATTACTACAATGAGCAGTTCTTC. Amino acid sequence: CASSTFSGDYYNEQFF.

The gene calls are TRBV13 and TRBJ2-7; possible D gene TRBD2, 7 bases. The CDR3 has 15 amino acids. Germline CDR1 and CDR2: PRHDT and FYEKMQ (reference sequence). Trimming shortened V by 8 bases and J by 3 bases, and 20 bases separated the two germline ends. The CDR3 region has the DNA TGTGCCAGCTCCGGGGGGCCGGGGGAGGACTACGAGCAGTACTTC. It codes for CASSGGPGEDYEQYF. The entire variable domain, with the rest obtained from reference TRBV13 and TRBJ2-7, is as follows: AAGVIQSPRHLIKEKRETATLKCYPIPRHDTVYWYQQGPGQDPQFLISFYEKMQSDKGSIPDRFSAQQFSDYHSELNMSSLELGDSALYFCASSGGPGEDYEQYFGPGTRLTVT.

Here the CDR3 reads CASSLRFGDRGTTEAFF. The DNA for the CDR3 is TGTGCCAGCAGCTTGAGGTTCGGCGACAGGGGTACCACTGAAGCTTTCTTT. The V call is TRBV7-9, the J call TRBJ1-1; 8 bases are shared with TRBD1. Germline V gene lookup returns CDR1 SEHNR and CDR2 FQNEAQ (reference sequence). The CDR3 is 17 residues long. Unmatched junction bases numbered 13, after V lost 3 bases and J lost 4 bases.

This clonotype was counted ten times or more. This rearrangement joins TRBV5-1 to TRBJ2-5; a possible D gene is TRBD1 (6 bases). V was clipped by 0 bases and J by 5 bases, with 17 bases between them. Germline loops: CDR1 SGHRS, CDR2 YFSETQ. The CDR3 runs to 16 residues. The CDR3 DNA is TGCGCCAGCAGCTTGGGGGCCTTACAGGGATCCGAGACCCAGTACTTC. This encodes CASSLGALQGSETQYF.

This clonotype was picked up one time. The chain carries TRBV3-1 and TRBJ2-3; unclear D gene. The CDR3 is made up of 14 amino acids. Trimming stripped 6 bases from V and 1 base from J, with 11 bases between. Germline values: CDR1 LGHDT, CDR2 YNNKEL (reference sequence). The CDR3 bases are TGTGCCAGCAGGCAACGTGCTGGCACAGATACGCAGTATTTT. It encodes CASRQRAGTDTQYF.

This clonotype was counted ten times or more. The chain carries TRBV19 and TRBJ2-3; no definite D call. This CDR3 contains 15 residues. The V end lost 8 bases, the J end lost 1 base, and 16 bases lay between the germline ends. Germline V gene lookup returns CDR1 LNHDA and CDR2 SQIVND (reference sequence). The CDR3 sequence is CASQHEVLGTDTQYF. For the CDR3, the DNA is TGTGCCAGTCAGCACGAGGTTCTCGGCACAGATACGCAGTATTTT.

This clonotype was picked up many times. V and J are TRBV7-3 and TRBJ2-1; D is undetermined. Germline V CDR1 and CDR2: SGHTA, FQGTGA. The CDR3 extends over 14 amino acids. Trimming took 4 bases from V and 6 from J, leaving 13 bases between them. The CDR3 here is CASSYPSAGNEQFF. DNA of the CDR3: TGTGCCAGCAGCTATCCCAGCGCAGGCAATGAGCAGTTCTTC. The variable domain in full, with the rest retrieved from reference TRBV7-3 and TRBJ2-1, is GAGVSQTPSNKVTEKGKYVELRCDPISGHTALYWYRQSLGQGPEFLIYFQGTGAADDSGLPNDRFFAVRPEGSVSTLKIQRTERGDSAVYLCASSYPSAGNEQFFGPGTRLTVL.

This clonotype was observed many times. V is TRBV27 and J is TRBJ2-3; no reliable D call. Germline CDR1 and CDR2: MNHEY and SMNVEV (reference sequence). The CDR3 extends over 13 amino acids. Trimming left V 4 bases short and J 5 bases short, with 10 bases between. The CDR3 region is CASSSTYQDTQYF. CDR3 sequence (DNA): TGTGCCAGCAGTTCCACATACCAAGATACGCAGTATTTT.

This clonotype has at least ten counts. V gene TRBV20-1 combines with J gene TRBJ2-7; possible D gene TRBD2, 6 bases. This CDR3 region has 14 residues. V lost 6 bases and J lost 0, with 15 bases in between. Germline V lookup: CDR1 DFQATT, CDR2 SNEGSKA (reference sequence). CDR3 bases: TGCAGTGCAGATCAAGCGGGCCCCTCCTACGAGCAGTACTTC. Its translation is CSADQAGPSYEQYF.